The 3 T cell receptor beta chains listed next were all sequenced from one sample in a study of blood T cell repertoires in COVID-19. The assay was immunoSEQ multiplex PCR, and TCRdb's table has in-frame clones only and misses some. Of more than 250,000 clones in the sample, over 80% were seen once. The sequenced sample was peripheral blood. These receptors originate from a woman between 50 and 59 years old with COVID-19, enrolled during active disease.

CDR3 loop: CASSSWTGAYNEQFF. The CDR3 coding sequence is TGTGCCAGCAGCTCCTGGACAGGTGCATACAATGAGCAGTTCTTC. The V gene is TRBV6-5, the J gene TRBJ2-1, with 7 positions matching TRBD1. The CDR3 is 15 amino acids. From germline, CDR1 is MNHEY and CDR2 SVGAGI. V trimming: 6 bases; J trimming: 4 bases; junction bases outside the gene matches: 9.

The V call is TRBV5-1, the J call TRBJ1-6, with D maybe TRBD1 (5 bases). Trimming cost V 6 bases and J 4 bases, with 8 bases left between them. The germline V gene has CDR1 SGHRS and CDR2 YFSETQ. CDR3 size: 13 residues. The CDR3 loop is CASNGGYNSPLHF. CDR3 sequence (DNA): TGCGCCAGCAACGGGGGGTATAATTCACCCCTCCACTTT.

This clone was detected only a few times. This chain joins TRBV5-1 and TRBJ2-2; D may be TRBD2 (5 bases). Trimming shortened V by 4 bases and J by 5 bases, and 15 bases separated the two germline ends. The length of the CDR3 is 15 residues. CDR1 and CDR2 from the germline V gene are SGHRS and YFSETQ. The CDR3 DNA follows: TGCGCCAGCAGCGTCTTAGTAGGAGGAACCGGGGAGCTGTTTTTT. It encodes CASSVLVGGTGELFF.